Listed here are 24 T cell receptor beta chains from one sample, sequenced in a study of blood T cell repertoires in COVID-19. TCRdb's copy holds only in-frame clones and misses some; the assay was immunoSEQ multiplex PCR. Of tens of thousands of clones listed, roughly nine tenths are singletons. Material: peripheral blood. Source of these receptors: a man aged 50 or older with acute or convalescent COVID-19.

This clone was observed once. The V gene is TRBV29-1, the J gene TRBJ1-5; 7 bases fit TRBD1. This CDR3 comprises 12 residues. J lost 9 bases, V lost 5 bases, and 7 bases had no gene match. Germline CDR1 is SQVTM and CDR2 is ANQGSEA. The CDR3 bases are TGCAGCGTTAGACAGGGTACCCGGCCCCAGCATTTT. This encodes CSVRQGTRPQHF.

The rearrangement links TRBV29-1 to TRBJ2-7; 13 nucleotides align to TRBD2. CDR1 and CDR2 from the germline V gene are SQVTM and ANQGSEA. The ends lost 3 bases at V and 2 bases at J; junction bases unmatched: 1. The CDR3 contains 14 residues. In DNA form, the CDR3 reads TGCAGCGTTGACGGACTAGCGGGGGCCTACGAGCAGTACTTC. This sequence encodes CSVDGLAGAYEQYF.

The V and J genes are TRBV5-1 and TRBJ2-7, with TRBD1 identical over 9 bases. Germline V gene data show CDR1 as SGHRS and CDR2 as YFSETQ. Germline trimming cut 4 bases from V and 3 bases from J; bases unmatched to any gene: 5. This CDR3 has 14 amino acids. The CDR3 sequence is CASSPTGGLYEQYF. For the CDR3, the DNA is TGCGCCAGCAGCCCAACAGGGGGCCTCTACGAGCAGTACTTC.

This chain connects TRBV6-5 to TRBJ1-2; the D is unclear. The ends were cut back, 2 bases at V and 0 bases at J, with 10 bases in the middle. CDR1 MNHEY and CDR2 SVGAGI come from the germline V gene. The CDR3 totals 15 residues. The CDR3 DNA reads TGTGCCAGCAGTTACGGGCAGACGGCTAACTATGGCTACACCTTC. Its protein is CASSYGQTANYGYTF.

The chain joins TRBV20-1 to TRBJ2-1; 12 bases map to TRBD2. J gave up 6 bases and V 3 bases, and 3 bases lay outside the gene matches. This CDR3 is 14 amino acids long. Looked up from germline, CDR1 is DFQATT and CDR2 is SNEGSKA (reference sequence). The CDR3 coding sequence is TGCAGTGCTAGTCGACTAGCGGGAGCCAATGAGCAGTTCTTC. It specifies CSASRLAGANEQFF.

CDR3 DNA sequence: TGTGCCAGCATCCCGGGGGTGGGATCCGGCACAGATACGCAGTATTTT. As protein: CASIPGVGSGTDTQYF. The genes are TRBV5-5 and TRBJ2-3, with D possibly being TRBD2 (6 bases). Trimming cost V 6 bases and J 1 base, with 18 bases left between them. Per germline, CDR1 SGHKS and CDR2 YYEKEE (reference sequence). The CDR3 has 16 amino acids.

The chain employs TRBV6-5 and TRBJ2-7; 8 nucleotides line up with TRBD1. Germline CDR1 is MNHEY and CDR2 is SVGAGI. The CDR3 extends over 13 amino acids. The V gene end was trimmed by 8 bases and the J gene end by 6 bases; junction bases not matched to a gene: 9. The CDR3 sequence: CASSPPTGGEQYF. As DNA, the CDR3 is TGTGCCAGCTCACCCCCCACAGGGGGCGAGCAGTACTTC.

The chain links TRBV18 to TRBJ1-2, with D possibly TRBD1 on 5 matching bases. The CDR3 totals 12 residues. Germline V gene lookup returns CDR1 KGHSH and CDR2 LQKENI. V was shortened by 5 bases and J by 4 bases, with 8 bases between the two germline ends. The CDR3 loop reads CASSGDFYGYTF. CDR3 sequence (DNA): TGTGCCAGCTCAGGGGACTTCTATGGCTACACCTTC.

The chain employs TRBV14 and TRBJ2-2; 8 nucleotides agree with TRBD1. V was pared by 0 bases and J by 5 bases, with 5 bases of the junction left unmatched. The CDR3 contains 16 residues. Germline lookup yields CDR1 SGHDN and CDR2 FVKESK. CDR3 nucleotides: TGTGCCAGCAGCCAAGATCGGACAGGGAAAACCGGGGAGCTGTTTTTT. This sequence encodes CASSQDRTGKTGELFF.

A word on this clone: A junction end diverges from the germline sequence, so it may reflect a read error. This sequence joins TRBV12-3 or TRBV12-4 and TRBJ1-3, with 8 bases identical to TRBD1. This CDR3 is built from 11 residues. The CDR3 reads CASRADRALHF. CDR3 DNA sequence: TGTGCCAGCAGAGCGGACAGGGCCCTGCATTTT.

V and J are TRBV6-5 and TRBJ1-1; maybe TRBD1 (6 bases). The V end lost 5 bases, the J end lost 0 bases, and 10 bases lay between the germline ends. CDR1 MNHEY and CDR2 SVGAGI come from the germline V gene. The CDR3 consists of 14 residues. The CDR3 here is CASSPGTLNTEAFF. The CDR3 bases are TGTGCCAGCAGTCCCGGGACATTGAACACTGAAGCTTTCTTT.

V usage is TRBV2 and J usage is TRBJ2-3; the D gene is possibly TRBD1 (7 bases). The ends were cut back, 9 bases at V and 0 bases at J, with 19 bases in the middle. The CDR3 consists of 16 residues. Germline V gene data show CDR1 as SNHLY and CDR2 as FYNNEI. CDR3 bases: TGTGCCAGTAAATTACAGGGGAGGTTAAGCACAGATACGCAGTATTTT. Protein: CASKLQGRLSTDTQYF. The full variable domain, in which reference TRBV2 and TRBJ2-3 provide the parts outside the CDR3, is EPEVTQTPSHQVTQMGQEVILRCVPISNHLYFYWYRQILGQKVEFLVSFYNNEISEKSEIFDDQFSVERPDGSNFTLKIRSTKLEDSAMYFCASKLQGRLSTDTQYFGPGTRLTVL.

The chain carries TRBV5-1 and TRBJ2-5; tentative D call: TRBD1 (6 bases). Germline-derived CDR1 and CDR2 are SGHRS and YFSETQ. V lost 4 bases and J lost 5, with 15 bases in between. The CDR3 has 14 residues. CDR3 in DNA: TGCGCCAGCAGCCTATTTAACAGGGAGGAGACCCAGTACTTC. It encodes CASSLFNREETQYF.

The chain employs TRBV9 and TRBJ2-5; possibly TRBD2 for D (6 bases). This CDR3 has 15 amino acids. Looked up from germline, CDR1 is SGDLS and CDR2 is YYNGEE. The ends were cut back, 3 bases at V and 4 bases at J, with 16 bases in the middle. Here the CDR3 DNA reads TGTGCCAGCAGCGCCACAGGATCGGAGGGAGAGACCCAGTACTTC. Translated: CASSATGSEGETQYF.

The rearrangement links TRBV4-2 to TRBJ1-6, with D unresolved. The CDR3 runs 15 residues. The germline V gene encodes CDR1 LGHNA and CDR2 YNFKEQ. V lost 0 bases and J lost 11, with 14 bases in between. CDR3 region: CASSQDGRSGPPLHF. The CDR3, as DNA: TGTGCCAGCAGCCAAGATGGCAGGAGCGGCCCACCCCTCCACTTT.

The chain couples TRBV2 to TRBJ2-7; TRBD1 agrees at 8 bases. Germline V gene data show CDR1 as SNHLY and CDR2 as FYNNEI. This CDR3 has 13 amino acids. Losses at the gene ends were 6 bases for V and 6 bases for J; bases not matched to a gene: 7. The CDR3 DNA follows: TGTGCCAGCAGCTTAGAACAGGGGGGCGAGCAGTACTTC. Translating it yields CASSLEQGGEQYF. Full variable domain (outside the CDR3, taken from reference TRBV2 and TRBJ2-7): EPEVTQTPSHQVTQMGQEVILRCVPISNHLYFYWYRQILGQKVEFLVSFYNNEISEKSEIFDDQFSVERPDGSNFTLKIRSTKLEDSAMYFCASSLEQGGEQYFGPGTRLTVT.

This chain connects TRBV5-1 to TRBJ1-2, with D tentatively TRBD1 (5 bases). CDR3 length: 15 residues. Per the germline V gene, CDR1 is SGHRS and CDR2 is YFSETQ. The V end lost 1 base, the J end lost 0 bases, and 10 bases lay between the germline ends. CDR3 amino acids: CASSLLGGTNYGYTF. The CDR3 nucleotides read TGCGCCAGCAGCTTGTTGGGGGGAACTAACTATGGCTACACCTTC.

V and J are TRBV5-4 and TRBJ2-7; weak D call: TRBD2 (6 bases). CDR1 is SGHNT and CDR2 is YYREEE in the germline V gene (reference sequence). This CDR3 comprises 13 residues. The ends were cut back, 3 bases at V and 2 bases at J, with 9 bases in the middle. Here the CDR3 reads CASSYAGTYEQYF. The DNA for the CDR3 is TGTGCCAGCAGCTACGCGGGGACCTACGAGCAGTACTTC.

J is TRBJ1-5 and V is TRBV7-9; 9 bases fit TRBD1. This CDR3 is built from 18 residues. CDR1 is SEHNR, CDR2 FQNEAQ, per germline (reference sequence). V gave up 0 bases and J gave up 7 bases; unmatched junction bases: 13. CDR3 loop: CASSLAHPVTGGSQPQHF. The CDR3 nucleotides are TGTGCCAGCAGCTTAGCGCATCCGGTGACAGGGGGATCGCAGCCCCAGCATTTT.

V and J are TRBV6-6 and TRBJ2-2; 8 bases match TRBD1. Per the germline V gene, CDR1 is MNHNY and CDR2 is SVGAGI (reference sequence). This CDR3 is built from 15 residues. Trimming at V came to 6 bases and at J to 4 bases, leaving 7 bases not matched to a gene. The CDR3 here is CASSLTGVGTGELFF. The CDR3 DNA is TGTGCCAGCAGCCTGACAGGGGTAGGCACCGGGGAGCTGTTTTTT.

This chain links TRBV11-3 with TRBJ2-1, with D possibly TRBD1 on 6 matching bases. The length of the CDR3 is 15 residues. Trimming pared 4 bases from V and 9 bases from J, leaving 19 bases between. Germline V CDR1 and CDR2: SGHNT, YENEEA. Written as DNA, the CDR3 is TGTGCCAGCAGCTCAGCGACAGGAGCAATAGGTGAGCAGTTCTTC. It specifies CASSSATGAIGEQFF.

The V gene is TRBV7-2, the J gene TRBJ1-5; D is ambiguous. Germline values: CDR1 SGHTA, CDR2 FQGNSA. Between the trimmed V and J ends, which lost 1 base and 5 bases, there was a span of 9 bases. The CDR3 consists of 14 residues. This chain's CDR3 is CASSLDGGYQPQHF. CDR3 sequence (DNA): TGTGCCAGCAGCTTAGACGGAGGATATCAGCCCCAGCATTTT.

V gene TRBV2 combines with J gene TRBJ2-3, with 8 bases matching TRBD2. In germline, CDR1 is SNHLY, CDR2 FYNNEI. V trimming: 2 bases; J trimming: 8 bases; junction bases outside the gene matches: 6. The CDR3 is made up of 14 amino acids. The CDR3 region has the DNA TGTGCCAGCAGTGAACAAATCGGGGGGGGTACGCAGTATTTT. Encoded protein: CASSEQIGGGTQYF.

The chain recombines TRBV6-2 or TRBV6-3 with TRBJ2-3; a possible D gene is TRBD2 (5 bases). This CDR3 has 15 amino acids. Germline loops: CDR1 MNHEY, CDR2 SVGEGT. Trimming removed 3 bases at V and 0 bases at J, with 10 bases between. The CDR3 reads CASSYARTSTDTQYF. The CDR3 DNA reads as TGTGCCAGCAGTTATGCCAGGACTAGCACAGATACGCAGTATTTT.